The 23 T cell receptor beta chains given below trace back to one sample, sequenced in a study of blood T cell repertoires in COVID-19. Generated by immunoSEQ multiplex PCR, the TCRdb table keeps only in-frame clones and is missing some. The sample has a few hundred thousand clones, 85% seen once. Source material: peripheral blood. The receptors stem from a human donor in a cohort sampled during active COVID-19.

The chain carries TRBV5-1 and TRBJ1-1, with 10 bases aligning to TRBD1. Germline loops: CDR1 SGHRS, CDR2 YFSETQ. Trimming took 3 bases from V and 5 from J; bases not matched to a gene: 10. The CDR3 totals 16 residues. CDR3 DNA sequence: TGCGCCAGCAGCTCGGGACAGGGGCCGTATGGAACTGAAGCTTTCTTT. Protein product: CASSSGQGPYGTEAFF.

Here the CDR3 DNA reads TGTGCCAGCAGCTTAACCGGAGGCACCTACAATGAGCAGTTCTTC. Encoded protein: CASSLTGGTYNEQFF. The chain joins TRBV7-3 to TRBJ2-1; D is possibly TRBD2 (5 bases). Trimming took 0 bases from V and 2 from J, leaving 8 bases between them. Per the germline V gene, CDR1 is SGHTA and CDR2 is FQGTGA. The CDR3 runs 15 residues.

V and J are TRBV5-1 and TRBJ1-1, with 12 bases lining up with TRBD1. J lost 4 bases, V lost 5 bases, and 9 bases had no gene match. This CDR3 comprises 16 residues. Germline-derived CDR1 and CDR2 are SGHRS and YFSETQ. The CDR3 loop reads CASRLGQGAWVTEAFF. As DNA, the CDR3 is TGCGCCAGCAGGCTGGGACAGGGGGCTTGGGTCACTGAAGCTTTCTTT.

V is TRBV7-9 and J is TRBJ1-2; D might be TRBD1 (5 bases). The CDR3 is 16 residues long. CDR1 SEHNR and CDR2 FQNEAQ come from the germline V gene (reference sequence). The V gene lost 5 bases and the J gene lost 2 bases, with 18 bases spanning the gap. The CDR3 protein is CASSPSDSDVNYGYTF. DNA of the CDR3: TGTGCCAGCAGCCCGTCCGACAGCGACGTGAACTATGGCTACACCTTC.

The chain couples TRBV2 to TRBJ1-4; D remains ambiguous. V gave up 10 bases and J gave up 7 bases, with 16 bases separating them. The germline gives CDR1 SNHLY, CDR2 FYNNEI. This CDR3 region has 13 residues. The CDR3 loop reads CATSSRRGEKLFF. The CDR3 DNA sequence: TGTGCCACCAGCTCCAGACGGGGTGAAAAACTGTTTTTT.

The table lists this clone with many counts. The sample contains more than one DNA sequence encoding this CDR3. J is TRBJ1-1 and V is TRBV12-3 or TRBV12-4; 9 bases fit TRBD1. CDR3 size: 13 residues. Losses at the gene ends were 6 bases for V and 1 base for J; bases not matched to a gene: 0. CDR3: CASRDRGNTEAFF. The DNA of the CDR3 is TGTGCCAGCAGGGACAGGGGGAACACTGAAGCTTTCTTT.

CDR3 sequence reads: CASSLDRGGETQYF. CDR3 coding DNA: TGTGCCAGCAGTTTAGACAGGGGCGGAGAGACCCAGTACTTC. V usage is TRBV28 and J usage is TRBJ2-5; TRBD1 aligns across 8 bases. Germline CDR1 is MDHEN and CDR2 is SYDVKM. Trimming took 2 bases from V and 4 from J; bases not matched to a gene: 3. The length of the CDR3 is 14 residues.

A single count supports this clone. The V gene is TRBV6-2 or TRBV6-3, the J gene TRBJ1-5; weak D call: TRBD1 (5 bases). Trimming removed 6 bases at V and 7 bases at J, with 16 bases between. There are 14 residues in the CDR3. CDR1 MNHEY and CDR2 SVGEGT come from the germline V gene. CDR3 in amino acids: CASSWGTGGQPQHF. The CDR3 DNA is TGTGCCAGCAGCTGGGGTACGGGGGGGCAGCCCCAGCATTTT.

The chain couples TRBV2 to TRBJ2-3; no reliable D call. The CDR3 length is 14 residues. Germline V gene lookup returns CDR1 SNHLY and CDR2 FYNNEI. Between the trimmed V and J ends, which lost 2 bases and 5 bases, there was a span of 11 bases. The CDR3 sequence is CASSEQLTLDTQYF. The CDR3 DNA reads TGTGCCAGCAGTGAACAACTAACTTTAGATACGCAGTATTTT. Full variable domain (rest looked up from reference TRBV2 and TRBJ2-3): EPEVTQTPSHQVTQMGQEVILRCVPISNHLYFYWYRQILGQKVEFLVSFYNNEISEKSEIFDDQFSVERPDGSNFTLKIRSTKLEDSAMYFCASSEQLTLDTQYFGPGTRLTVL.

This clone appeared a few times. The J gene is TRBJ1-4, the V gene TRBV19; 8 bases line up with TRBD1. From germline, CDR1 is LNHDA and CDR2 SQIVND (reference sequence). V shed 5 bases and J 11 bases; nucleotides not matched to a gene: 4. This CDR3 contains 12 residues. The CDR3 sequence: CASSPGQGKLFF. As DNA, the CDR3 is TGTGCCAGTAGTCCAGGACAGGGCAAACTGTTTTTT.

As DNA, the CDR3 is TGTGCCAGCAGCTCGGGGACTAGCGGGCTGAGGGAGACCCAGTACTTC. Translation: CASSSGTSGLRETQYF. The gene calls are TRBV5-4 and TRBJ2-5, with 12 bases fitting TRBD2. The V gene end was trimmed by 3 bases and the J gene end by 5 bases; junction bases not matched to a gene: 8. CDR1 is SGHNT and CDR2 is YYREEE in the germline V gene (reference sequence). The CDR3 contains 16 residues.

V gene TRBV29-1 combines with J gene TRBJ1-5, with a possible D match to TRBD1 (6 bases). V gave up 6 bases and J gave up 3 bases, with 15 bases separating them. The CDR3 contains 14 residues. Per germline, CDR1 SQVTM and CDR2 ANQGSEA. The CDR3 sequence is CSVLLQGDNQPQHF. CDR3 DNA: TGCAGCGTCCTTTTACAGGGCGACAATCAGCCCCAGCATTTT.

The CDR3 reads CAISGGDPRQETQYF. The DNA of the CDR3 is TGTGCCATCAGTGGTGGAGACCCGCGCCAAGAGACCCAGTACTTC. J is TRBJ2-5 and V is TRBV10-3, with no clear D. This CDR3 spans 15 amino acids. Germline CDR1 ENHRY, CDR2 SYGVKD. Trimming took 4 bases from V and 1 from J, leaving 13 bases between them.

In this sample, this clone turned up a few times. CDR3 residues: CASSLRQSTEAFF. The DNA of the CDR3 is TGCGCCAGCAGCTTGAGACAGTCCACTGAAGCTTTCTTT. The V call is TRBV5-1, the J call TRBJ1-1, with TRBD1 as a possible D gene (5 bases). The CDR3 length is 13 residues. Germline assignment: CDR1 SGHRS and CDR2 YFSETQ. Trimming stripped 1 base from V and 4 bases from J, with 8 bases between. The full variable domain, with the rest looked up from reference TRBV5-1 and TRBJ1-1, is KAGVTQTPRYLIKTRGQQVTLSCSPISGHRSVSWYQQTPGQGLQFLFEYFSETQRNKGNFPGRFSGRQFSNSRSEMNVSTLELGDSALYLCASSLRQSTEAFFGQGTRLTVV.

The chain joins TRBV15 to TRBJ1-6; a possible D gene is TRBD1 (5 bases). This CDR3 comprises 14 residues. Deletions cut 1 base from V and 8 bases from J, with 9 bases between. Germline V CDR1 and CDR2: LNHNV, YYDKDF (reference sequence). The CDR3 DNA is TGTGCCACCAGCAGAGGGGGCCTTGATTCACCCCTCCACTTT. Its translation is CATSRGGLDSPLHF. The full variable domain, in which reference TRBV15 and TRBJ1-6 provide the parts outside the CDR3, is DAMVIQNPRYQVTQFGKPVTLSCSQTLNHNVMYWYQQKSSQAPKLLFHYYDKDFNNEADTPDNFQSRRPNTSFCFLDIRSPGLGDTAMYLCATSRGGLDSPLHFGNGTRLTVT.

The chain recombines TRBV7-3 with TRBJ2-1; TRBD2 might be the D (5 bases). Looked up from germline, CDR1 is SGHTA and CDR2 is FQGTGA. This CDR3 comprises 14 residues. V was clipped by 5 bases and J by 8 bases, with 16 bases between them. The CDR3: CASSPSGSRDEQFF. CDR3 DNA sequence: TGTGCCAGCAGCCCGAGCGGCTCGCGCGATGAGCAGTTCTTC.

The genes are TRBV19 and TRBJ1-2; 11 positions agree with TRBD1. V gave up 3 bases and J gave up 6 bases; unmatched junction bases: 6. Per germline, CDR1 LNHDA and CDR2 SQIVND (reference sequence). This CDR3 has 15 amino acids. This CDR3 reads CASSIRTGGFDGYTF. In DNA form, the CDR3 reads TGTGCCAGTAGTATTCGGACAGGGGGCTTTGATGGCTACACCTTC.

This clone was seen just once. The chain has TRBV6-1 and TRBJ2-3; 12 bases are a match to TRBD2. The CDR3 has 16 residues. J lost 6 bases, V lost 4 bases, and 8 bases had no gene match. Germline V gives CDR1 MNHNS, CDR2 SASEGT. DNA of the CDR3: TGTGCCAGCAGTGGGAGGGCTAGCGGGGGGGCTGATACGCAGTATTTT. It codes for CASSGRASGGADTQYF.

This clone was detected a few times. The chain uses TRBV9 and TRBJ1-3; TRBD1 agrees at 9 bases. V shed 3 bases, J shed 0 bases, and the junction held 10 bases outside the gene matches. CDR3 length equals 18 residues. CDR1 is SGDLS, CDR2 YYNGEE, per germline. The CDR3 nucleotides are TGTGCCAGCAGCGCGGGACAGGGTGGATGGAGCTCTGGAAACACCATATATTTT. Its translation is CASSAGQGGWSSGNTIYF.

The rearrangement uses TRBV25-1 and TRBJ2-7, with 8 positions matching TRBD1. Germline values: CDR1 MGHDK, CDR2 SYGVNS. The CDR3 has 17 residues. V gave up 1 base and J gave up 4 bases; unmatched junction bases: 12. In DNA form, the CDR3 reads TGTGCCAGCAGTGAATCTTCCGGGACAGGAGTGGGGTACGAGCAGTACTTC. Translated: CASSESSGTGVGYEQYF.

V is TRBV7-8 and J is TRBJ2-2; D is unresolved. The CDR3 is 13 residues long. Trimming took off 3 bases at V and 9 bases at J, with 11 bases between the two ends. The germline V gene encodes CDR1 SGHVS and CDR2 FQNEAQ. In nucleotides, the CDR3 is TGTGCCAGCAGCTTGTTCCTCACAAGGGAGCTGTTTTTT. Residues: CASSLFLTRELFF.

The rearrangement links TRBV3-1 (or the pseudogene TRBV3-2) to TRBJ2-1; 7 nucleotides agree with TRBD2. The length of the CDR3 is 15 residues. Unmatched junction bases numbered 6, after V lost 2 bases and J lost 5 bases. Per the germline V gene, CDR1 is LGHDT and CDR2 is YNNKEL (reference sequence). CDR3 in amino acids: CASSQYSGVNNEQFF. As DNA, the CDR3 is TGTGCCAGCAGCCAATACAGCGGGGTAAACAATGAGCAGTTCTTC.

The chain recombines TRBV21-1 with TRBJ2-5; TRBD2, as called in the table, went unchecked against the DNA. TRBV21-1 has pseudogene status. This CDR3 spans 16 amino acids. The CDR3 nucleotides read TGTGCCAGCAGCCGACCCGGGGGGGCCTCGGGTGAGACCCAGTACTTC. Its protein product is CASSRPGGASGETQYF.